This section outlines one TCR beta chain sequence together with its context. Its antigen is not known. The data originate from a study of OX40 agonist ivuxolimab in advanced cancers. About the research overall: Patients were treated with intravenous ivuxolimab, dosed at 0.01 to 10 mg/kg and infused every 2 weeks. General study results and limits: Expanded peripheral T cell antigen specificity was not determined. At doses 0.1 to 3.0 mg/kg, CD4+ and CD8+ clones expanded.

Libraries were prepared by immunoSEQ multiplex PCR; TCRdb keeps only in-frame clonotypes and omits some of them. Of 50,000 or so clones listed, around 88% are singletons. The CDR3 covers 16 residues. Trimming stripped 0 bases from V and 0 bases from J, with 10 bases between. Germline V CDR1 and CDR2: LGHNA, YNFKEQ. The sequence was obtained from an adult with an advanced solid tumor such as melanoma, head and neck, liver or kidney cancer. The sequences come from CD4+ or CD8+ T cells sorted from blood, collected in a trial of the OX40 agonist ivuxolimab. The chain has TRBV4-2 and TRBJ2-3; D gene ambiguous. In DNA form, the CDR3 reads TGTGCCAGCAGCCAAGATCGGCTAGTGAGCACAGATACGCAGTATTTT. Translation gives CASSQDRLVSTDTQYF.